This T cell receptor (beta chain) comes out of a study of monozygotic twins with inflammatory bowel disease. The germline V gene encodes CDR1 SGHTA and CDR2 FQGTGA. The CDR3 is 15 residues long. In preparing each TCR library, about 3,500 ng of total RNA was used. TCRdb reprocessed the 5' RACE reads; each CDR3 protein has one entry and no DNA is given. This table lists over 110,000 distinct CDR3 sequences. The TCR originated in a human donor with ulcerative colitis or Crohn's disease, or a healthy co-twin of an affected twin (not recorded which). The sample comprised blood. This rearrangement joins TRBV7-3 to TRBJ2-3; without DNA, the TCRdb call of TRBD2 cannot be checked. The CDR3 is CASSLLSGTTDTQYF.